This T cell receptor (beta chain) was retrieved from a study of early T cells in non-severe SARS-CoV-2 infection (dated by TCRdb to about 2021). About the study as a whole: Because TCR sequencing was done on bulk RNA from unsorted whole blood, the alpha and beta chains could not be paired. Points the paper makes about the study in general: Matching against VDJdb was skewed toward anti-spike CD8 responses, likely underestimated virus-specific expansions, and missed private and CD4 specificities.

Library prep was done by 5' RACE. The listed sequencing device is NextSeq 500. In the TCR library protocol, unique molecular identifiers were attached to individual cDNA molecules to correct for PCR bias and sequencing error. TCR alpha and beta chains were both sequenced, and the abundances of alpha and beta sequences in each sample were closely correlated with each other. In the original analysis: Decombinator V4 was used to perform V gene, J gene and CDR3 annotation of TCR sequences. TCRs were defined as expanded if a significant change between any two time points was detected under a Poisson model with p below 0.0001. TCR abundances were normalised to the total number of TCRs sequenced per sample and were expressed as counts per million. TRAV1-2 paired with TRAJ12, TRAJ20 or TRAJ33 defined MAIT TCRs, while TRAV10 paired with TRAJ18 defined iNKT TCRs. VDJdb, accessed 1 November 2021, was searched for CMV, EBV and SARS-CoV-2 annotated TCRs, with TCRs annotated for multiple antigens excluded. TCRdb itself trimmed the public reads at Q25 with fastp, ran MiXCR and retained productive beta chains. Entries are consolidated by CDR3 protein sequence, retaining the most common genes and DNA. TCRdb, not the original authors, processed these V and J calls. For this sample there are 35,000 or so distinct CDR3 sequences; about 4.7% appear just once. The ten largest clones take up about 14% of the sample.

CDR1 and CDR2 are read off the germline V gene as SQVTM and ANQGSEA. The trim is 0 bases for V and 0 bases for J, with a gap of 6 bases between the germline ends. The CDR3, cysteine through phenylalanine, is 13 amino acids long. Of all the DNA, just the CDR3 is kept, 39 bases in frame from base 1. This clonotype was counted a few times. Which antigen it targets is not known. Base qualities are missing; no much larger clone stands one base away. A case-control design nested within a healthcare worker cohort in London, UK, was used, with weekly nasopharyngeal swab PCR tests and blood sampling performed. Between 23 and 31 March 2020, the week of the UK lockdown, healthcare workers were enrolled and then followed up weekly for as long as 16 weeks.

The chain links TRBV29-1 with TRBJ2-7; the D segment cannot be called with confidence. The receptor was isolated from an adult who was a healthcare worker with PCR-confirmed SARS-CoV-2 infection or an uninfected control (not recorded which). Sequenced input: whole blood. The DNA sequence is as follows: TGCAGCGTTGAAGACAGTCCCTCCTACGAGCAGTACTTC. Its amino acids are CSVEDSPSYEQYF.